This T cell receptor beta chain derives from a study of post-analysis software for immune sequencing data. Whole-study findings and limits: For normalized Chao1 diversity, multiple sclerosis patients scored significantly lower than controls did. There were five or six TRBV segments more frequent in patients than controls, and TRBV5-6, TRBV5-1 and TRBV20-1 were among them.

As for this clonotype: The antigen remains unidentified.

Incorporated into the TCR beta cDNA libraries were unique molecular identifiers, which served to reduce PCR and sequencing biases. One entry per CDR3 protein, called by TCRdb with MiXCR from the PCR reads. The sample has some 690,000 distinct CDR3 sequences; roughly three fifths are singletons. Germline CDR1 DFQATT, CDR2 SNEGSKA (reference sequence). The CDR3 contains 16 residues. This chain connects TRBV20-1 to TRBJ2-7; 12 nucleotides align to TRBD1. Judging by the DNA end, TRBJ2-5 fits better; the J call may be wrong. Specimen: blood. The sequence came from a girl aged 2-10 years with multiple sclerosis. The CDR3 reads CSASGTGGASGETQYF. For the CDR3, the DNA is TGCAGTGCCAGCGGGACAGGGGGCGCGAGCGGAGAGACCCAGTACTTC.